Below, 4 T cell receptor beta chains from the same sample are listed, as sequenced in a study of blood T cell repertoires in COVID-19. Some clones are missing from TCRdb's copy, which holds only in-frame ones; the method was immunoSEQ multiplex PCR. The sample holds 150,000 to 200,000 clones, approximately 83% seen once. The specimen was peripheral blood. Source of these receptors: a human donor with acute or convalescent COVID-19. The donor label of this sample is uncertain.

This chain links TRBV2 with TRBJ2-7; TRBD2 is a possible D gene (6 bases). The CDR3 length is 16 residues. The germline gives CDR1 SNHLY, CDR2 FYNNEI. The V end was cut by 5 bases, the J end by 6 bases, with 23 bases between. The CDR3 DNA sequence: TGTGCCAGCAGTACCCAAGGCCTCGGGGGAATGGGCGAGCAGTACTTC. As protein: CASSTQGLGGMGEQYF.

This chain connects TRBV12-1 to TRBJ2-3; the DNA was not compared with TRBD2, the D call given in the table. TRBV12-1 is assigned pseudogene status. This CDR3 is 16 amino acids long. CDR3 sequence reads: CASSPLAGGPVDTQYF. In DNA, the CDR3 is TGTGCCAGCAGCCCGCTAGCGGGGGGGCCTGTGGATACGCAGTATTTT.

The J gene is TRBJ1-4, the V gene TRBV7-9; 9 positions match TRBD1. The germline V gene encodes CDR1 SEHNR and CDR2 FQNEAQ (reference sequence). Germline trimming cut 5 bases from V and 6 bases from J; bases unmatched to any gene: 7. CDR3 length: 15 residues. The CDR3 sequence: CASSRNTGGHEKLFF. The CDR3 nucleotides read TGTGCCAGCAGCCGAAATACAGGGGGCCATGAAAAACTGTTTTTT.

The CDR3: CASSSDRVGGYTF. Written as DNA, the CDR3 is TGCGCCAGCAGTTCGGACAGGGTCGGTGGCTACACCTTC. The chain carries TRBV10-1 and TRBJ1-2, with TRBD1 matching over 8 bases. The length of the CDR3 is 13 residues. Losses at the gene ends were 5 bases for V and 7 bases for J; bases not matched to a gene: 6. Germline lookup yields CDR1 WNHNN and CDR2 SYGVQD (reference sequence).